This TCR beta chain was identified during a study of control samples from healthy donors and cancer patients (dated by TCRdb to 2020 to 2021). The receptor library was made with the immunoSEQ multiplex PCR assay. TCRdb took over this immuneACCESS table, retaining in-frame rearrangements with V and J assigned. Such tables are incomplete; in checked studies, under half of the missing clones stem from an unresolved V gene, and the remainder is unexplained. Counted in this sample were about 75,000 clones; 94% of them appeared once. The ten largest clones add up to approximately 6% of the sample. In the germline V gene (reference sequence), CDR1 corresponds to SEHNR and CDR2 to FQNEAQ. Reading from cysteine to phenylalanine, the CDR3 counts 15 amino acids. The sequence is cut down to CDR3 DNA, 45 bases in frame from base 1. Trimming accounts for 3 bases at V and 5 bases at J, while the number of junction bases matched to no gene is 4.

Note on this clone: The antigen it binds to is not known. No per-base quality is available; no much larger clone lies one base away. Within the sample, other DNA sequences also encode this same CDR3.

This clonotype was sampled from a woman in her forties in good health. The sample comprised blood. The chain uses TRBV7-9 and TRBJ2-5, with 12 central nucleotides matching TRBD2. The DNA sequence is as follows: TGTGCCAGCAGCTTGGGGCTAGCGGGAGGGGAGACCCAGTACTTC. It translates as CASSLGLAGGETQYF.